One sample yielded the 13 T cell receptor beta chains listed below, sequenced in a study of T cell repertoires in cytomegalovirus infection (dated by TCRdb to between 2018 and 2021). This specimen's treatment or condition label, interpreted: in vitro stimulation with specific CMV peptide epitopes to enrich CMV-specific T cells. The run used an Illumina HiSeq 1500. In-frame beta chains were kept once TCRdb had trimmed the public reads at Q25 with fastp and called clones with MiXCR. Identical CDR3 proteins give one entry, which carries the most common genes and DNA. Recorded for this sample are about 470,000 distinct CDR3 sequences; 40% to 50% of them occurred a single time. The top ten clonotypes cover approximately 40% of the sample. For these receptors, no antigen is known. The sequenced sample was cultured PBMCs, obtained from culture after CMV antigen stimulation. The receptors derive from a human donor in good health (CMV status not recorded). Some clones in this sample may be carry-over from other donors' samples.

This clonotype was found many times. An end of the junction does not agree with germline; a read error may underlie this. This chain connects TRBV5-1 to TRBJ1-1; no clear D. Germline V gene sequence: CDR1 SGHRS, CDR2 YFSETQ. The CDR3 covers 13 residues. In DNA, the CDR3 is TGTGCCAGCAGCTTAGTTACGAACACTGAAGCTTTCTTT. Residues: CASSLVTNTEAFF.

This clonotype has more than one count but fewer than ten. J is TRBJ2-1 and V is TRBV15, with TRBD2 identical over 11 bases. Germline CDR1 is LNHNV and CDR2 is YYDKDF (reference sequence). The CDR3 extends over 17 amino acids. After removal of 0 bases from V and 7 bases from J, the junction contained 8 bases not matched to a gene. The CDR3 is CATSREYSGGAVNEQFF. The CDR3 nucleotides read TGTGCCACCAGCAGAGAATATAGCGGGGGGGCGGTGAATGAGCAGTTCTTC.

J is TRBJ2-4 and V is TRBV7-6, with TRBD2 matching over 7 bases. The CDR3 extends over 15 amino acids. Germline V gene lookup returns CDR1 SGHVS and CDR2 FNYEAQ. With V trimmed by 5 bases and J by 11 bases, 15 bases remained unmatched. The chain's CDR3 is CASSQGLPGGGLQYF. The CDR3 coding sequence is TGTGCCAGCAGCCAGGGACTACCCGGTGGGGGACTTCAGTACTTC.

CDR3 residues: CSVGGSGTGEKLFF. CDR3 DNA sequence: TGCAGCGTTGGAGGGTCCGGGACGGGGGAAAAACTGTTTTTT. The chain carries TRBV29-1 and TRBJ1-4, with D possibly matching TRBD1 (5 bases). CDR1 and CDR2 from the germline V gene are SQVTM and ANQGSEA. The CDR3 has 14 residues. Trimming removed 4 bases at V and 8 bases at J, with 17 bases between.

This clonotype was observed a few times. The V call is TRBV28, the J call TRBJ2-1; D might be TRBD2 (5 bases). The CDR3 is 14 residues long. Germline V gene lookup returns CDR1 MDHEN and CDR2 SYDVKM. The germline V and J ends were trimmed by 4 bases and 5 bases, with 12 bases remaining between them. CDR3 bases: TGTGCCAGCAGTTCACCGGGATTCCACAATGAGCAGTTCTTC. As protein: CASSSPGFHNEQFF.

This chain links TRBV6-5 with TRBJ2-3; D unclear. Trimming cost V 4 bases and J 8 bases, with 10 bases left between them. The CDR3 has 12 amino acids. Germline V gives CDR1 MNHEY, CDR2 SVGAGI. The CDR3 loop reads CASSWGPSTQYF. DNA of the CDR3: TGTGCCAGCAGTTGGGGTCCATCTACGCAGTATTTT.

J is TRBJ2-5 and V is TRBV9; 8 bases are shared with TRBD1. With 3 bases clipped from V and 7 bases from J, the junction kept 5 bases outside the gene matches. Germline CDR1 SGDLS, CDR2 YYNGEE. The CDR3 length is 13 residues. The CDR3 DNA reads TGTGCCAGCAGCGAGACAGGGGAGGCGACCCAGTACTTC. It translates to CASSETGEATQYF.

The chain is built from TRBV6-2 or TRBV6-3 and TRBJ1-1; D remains ambiguous. The V and J ends lost 3 bases and 6 bases respectively, with 14 bases between them. Germline CDR1 MNHEY, CDR2 SVGEGT. This CDR3 is 14 amino acids long. CDR3 in amino acids: CASSYGSSRPEAFF. The CDR3 DNA follows: TGTGCCAGCAGTTATGGAAGCAGCAGGCCTGAAGCTTTCTTT.

V is TRBV4-1 and J is TRBJ2-1; 10 bases map to TRBD1. The CDR3 is made up of 13 amino acids. J was trimmed by 7 bases and V by 4 bases; bases with no gene match: 1. From germline, CDR1 is MGHRA and CDR2 YSYEKL. CDR3 sequence: CASSRGQGNEQFF. The CDR3 nucleotides read TGCGCCAGCAGCCGGGGACAGGGGAATGAGCAGTTCTTC.

Only a few counts were recorded for this clonotype. This chain joins TRBV10-3 and TRBJ2-1; 7 bases fit TRBD1. The CDR3 is 15 amino acids. Germline V gives CDR1 ENHRY, CDR2 SYGVKD. V shed 3 bases and J 2 bases; nucleotides not matched to a gene: 4. CDR3 sequence: CAISDWTGPYNEQFF. In DNA, the CDR3 is TGTGCCATCAGTGACTGGACAGGTCCCTACAATGAGCAGTTCTTC.

This rearrangement joins TRBV7-9 to TRBJ1-5; D is unresolved. Germline assignment: CDR1 SEHNR and CDR2 FQNEAQ (reference sequence). This CDR3 is built from 12 residues. Trimming cost V 4 bases and J 7 bases, with 8 bases left between them. Here the CDR3 DNA reads TGTGCCAGCAGCTCCCCCCTACAGCCCCAGCATTTT. Protein sequence: CASSSPLQPQHF.

This clonotype has just a few counts. The rearrangement uses TRBV7-2 and TRBJ2-5; D not resolved. V shed 1 base and J shed 4 bases, with 10 bases lying between them. CDR1 is SGHTA and CDR2 is FQGNSA in the germline V gene. This CDR3 has 14 amino acids. CDR3 coding DNA: TGTGCCAGCAGCTTAGGGGTTGTACGAGAGACCCAGTACTTC. Translated, it gives CASSLGVVRETQYF.

The genes are TRBV7-2 and TRBJ2-1; TRBD2 agrees at 10 bases. This CDR3 contains 15 residues. Germline CDR1 is SGHTA and CDR2 is FQGNSA. V dropped 4 bases and J dropped 6; count of bases not matched to a gene: 6. Written as DNA, the CDR3 is TGTGCCAGCAGCTCTGGGAGCGGGGGGGCCAATGAGCAGTTCTTC. Translated: CASSSGSGGANEQFF.